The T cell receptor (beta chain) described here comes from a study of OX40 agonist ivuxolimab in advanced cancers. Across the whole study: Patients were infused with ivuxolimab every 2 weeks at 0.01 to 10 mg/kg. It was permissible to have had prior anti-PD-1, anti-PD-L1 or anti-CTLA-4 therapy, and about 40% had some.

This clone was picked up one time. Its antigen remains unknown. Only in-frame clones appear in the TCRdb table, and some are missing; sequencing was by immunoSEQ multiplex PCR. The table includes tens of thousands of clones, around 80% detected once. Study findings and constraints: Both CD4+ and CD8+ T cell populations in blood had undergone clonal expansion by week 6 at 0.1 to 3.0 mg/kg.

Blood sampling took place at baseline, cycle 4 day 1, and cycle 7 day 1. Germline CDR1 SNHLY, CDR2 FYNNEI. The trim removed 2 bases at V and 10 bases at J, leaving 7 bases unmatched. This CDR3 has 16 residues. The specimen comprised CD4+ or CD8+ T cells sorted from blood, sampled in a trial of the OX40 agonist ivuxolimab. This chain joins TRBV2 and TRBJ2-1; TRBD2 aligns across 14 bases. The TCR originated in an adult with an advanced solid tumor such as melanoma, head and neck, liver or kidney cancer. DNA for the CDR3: TGTGCCAGCAGTGAAAGAGGGACTAGCGGGGGATTAGAGCAGTTCTTC. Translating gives CASSERGTSGGLEQFF.